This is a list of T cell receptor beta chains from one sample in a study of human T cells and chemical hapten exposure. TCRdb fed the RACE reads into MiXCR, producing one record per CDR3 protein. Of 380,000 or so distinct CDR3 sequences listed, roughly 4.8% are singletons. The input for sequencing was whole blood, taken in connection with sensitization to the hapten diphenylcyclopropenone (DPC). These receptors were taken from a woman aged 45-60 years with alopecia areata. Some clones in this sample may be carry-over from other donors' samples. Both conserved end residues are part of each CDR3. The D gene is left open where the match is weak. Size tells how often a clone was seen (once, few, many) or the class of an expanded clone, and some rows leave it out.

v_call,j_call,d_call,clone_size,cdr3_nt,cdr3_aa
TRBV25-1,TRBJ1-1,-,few,TGTGCCAGCAGTGGGAGTTTGAGGACTGAAGCTTTCTTT,CASSGSLRTEAFF
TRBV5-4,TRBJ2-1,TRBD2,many,TGTGCCACCCTTCCGTCGAGCGGGGGCTACTACAATGAGCAGTTCTTC,CATLPSSGGYYNEQFF
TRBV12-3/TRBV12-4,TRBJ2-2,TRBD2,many,TGTGCCAGCAGCCGCCTAGCGGGGGACACCGGGGAGCTGTTTTTT,CASSRLAGDTGELFF
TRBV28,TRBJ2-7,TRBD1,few,TGTGCCAGCAGTTTCGCGACAGGGGTTTTCTACGAGCAGTACTTC,CASSFATGVFYEQYF
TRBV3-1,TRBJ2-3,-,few,TGTGCCAGCAGCTCCGGGACCCTGAACACAGATACGCAGTATTTT,CASSSGTLNTDTQYF
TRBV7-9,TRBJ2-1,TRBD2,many,TGTGCCAGCAGCTTAACCCAGCGGGGGGGCAATGAGCAGTTCTTC,CASSLTQRGGNEQFF
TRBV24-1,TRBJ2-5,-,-,TGTGCCACCAGTGCTGGATCTCAGGAGACCCAGTACTTC,CATSAGSQETQYF
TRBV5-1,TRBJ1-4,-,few,TGCGCCAGCAGTCCTGGACGGGATGAAAAACTGTTTTTT,CASSPGRDEKLFF
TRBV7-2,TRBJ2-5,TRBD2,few,TGTGCCAGCAGCCTAGCCCGGACTAGCGGGGGGATAGAGACCCAGTACTTC,CASSLARTSGGIETQYF
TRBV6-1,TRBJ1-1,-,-,TGTGCCAGCAGTGTAACAGGGCCCACTGAAGCTTTCTTT,CASSVTGPTEAFF
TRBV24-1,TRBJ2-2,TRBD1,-,TGTGCCACCAGTGATTTGCCGGGACAGGGATACACCGGGGAGCTGTTTTTT,CATSDLPGQGYTGELFF
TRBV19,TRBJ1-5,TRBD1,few,TGTGCCAGTAGTTCATGGGACAGGGGGCGCGATCAGCCCCAGCATTTT,CASSSWDRGRDQPQHF
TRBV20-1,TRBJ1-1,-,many,TGCAGTGCCCAAAGAGGGGCGTTTGCTATGAACACTGAAGCTTTCTTT,CSAQRGAFAMNTEAFF
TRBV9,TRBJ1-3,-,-,TGTGCCAGCAGCGTAGTAGCAGGGGCCGAAAACACCATATATTTT,CASSVVAGAENTIYF
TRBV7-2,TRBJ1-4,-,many,TGTGCCAGCAGCTCTGGGGCGGCAGGGTTGGGAAAACTGTTTTTT,CASSSGAAGLGKLFF
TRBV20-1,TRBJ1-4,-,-,TGCAGTGCTAGAGATAATCTCAGGGACCCTAATGAAAAACTGTTTTTT,CSARDNLRDPNEKLFF
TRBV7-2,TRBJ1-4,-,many,TGTGCCAGCAGCTCCAGGACTGCCGTTAGGGCAACTAATGAAAAACTGTTTTTT,CASSSRTAVRATNEKLFF
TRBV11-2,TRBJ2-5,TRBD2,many,TGTGCCAGCAGCCCGCCTAGCGGGATGATCGAGACCCAGTACTTC,CASSPPSGMIETQYF